This T cell receptor beta chain was found in a study of blood T cell repertoires in COVID-19. Study-wide context: From the United States, Italy and Spain came samples of acute and convalescent COVID-19. PBMCs, B-cell-depleted T cells, or T cells provided the cDNA or gDNA that made up the material.

Profiling relied on immunoSEQ multiplex PCR, and the TCRdb table lists in-frame clones only, not all of them. The sample carries a few hundred thousand clones, 85% to 90% recorded once. Trimming took 2 bases from V and 7 from J; bases not matched to a gene: 8. Germline CDR1 reads SGHVS; CDR2 reads FQNEAQ. The CDR3 is 15 amino acids. The chain joins TRBV7-8 to TRBJ1-2; 9 nucleotides agree with TRBD1. The clonotype was recovered from a man aged 25-40 years with acute or convalescent COVID-19. Sequencing was carried out using peripheral blood. The CDR3 loop is CASSLYRDRDGGYTF. The DNA for the CDR3 is TGTGCCAGCAGCTTATACCGGGACAGGGACGGTGGCTACACCTTC. Together with reference TRBV7-8 and TRBJ1-2, the CDR3 gives the full variable domain: GAGVSQSPRYKVAKRGQDVALRCDPISGHVSLFWYQQALGQGPEFLTYFQNEAQLDKSGLPSDRFFAERPEGSVSTLKIQRTQQEDSAVYLCASSLYRDRDGGYTFGSGTRLTVV.